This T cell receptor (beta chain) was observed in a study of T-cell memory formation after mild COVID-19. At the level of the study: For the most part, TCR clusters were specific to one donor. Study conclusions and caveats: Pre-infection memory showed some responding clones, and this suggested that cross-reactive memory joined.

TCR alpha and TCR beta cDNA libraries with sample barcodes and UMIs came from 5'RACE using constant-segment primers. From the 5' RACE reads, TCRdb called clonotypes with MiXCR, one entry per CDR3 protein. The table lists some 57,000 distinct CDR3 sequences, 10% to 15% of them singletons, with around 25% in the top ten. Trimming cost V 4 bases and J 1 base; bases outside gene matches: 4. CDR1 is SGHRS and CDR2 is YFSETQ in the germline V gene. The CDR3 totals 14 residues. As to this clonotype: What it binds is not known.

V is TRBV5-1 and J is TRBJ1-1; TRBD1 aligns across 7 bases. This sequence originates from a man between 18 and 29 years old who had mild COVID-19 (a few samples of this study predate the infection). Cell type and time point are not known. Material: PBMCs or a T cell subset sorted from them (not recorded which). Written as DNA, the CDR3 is TGCGCCAGCAGCCTATGGACAGGGAACACTGAAGCTTTCTTT. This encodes CASSLWTGNTEAFF.